These T cell receptor beta chains were read from a single sample in a study of blood T cell repertoires in COVID-19. Sequencing was performed with immunoSEQ multiplex PCR; in TCRdb, only in-frame clones are kept and a portion is missing. This table has approximately 250,000 clones, around 86% appearing once. Sequencing was done on a sample of peripheral blood. Receptors were obtained from a man between 25 and 39 years old who had recovered from COVID-19. Each CDR3 is given with its conserved first and last residue. Fields, in order: CDR3 length, clone size, D gene, J gene, V gene, CDR3 protein, CDR3 DNA. The D gene is left open where the match is weak. A clone size is listed for some rows: how often the clone was seen (once, few, many), or a class if it is expanded.

len: 13; abundance: .; d_gene: .; j_gene: TRBJ2-3; v_gene: TRBV5-5; CDR3aa: CASSWGHTDTQYF; CDR3nt: TGTGCCAGCAGCTGGGGACACACAGATACGCAGTATTTT
len: 15; abundance: .; d_gene: TRBD2; j_gene: TRBJ2-7; v_gene: TRBV28; CDR3aa: CASSPREGVRYEQYF; CDR3nt: TGTGCCAGCAGTCCCCGGGAGGGAGTTAGGTACGAGCAGTACTTC
len: 16; abundance: .; d_gene: .; j_gene: TRBJ1-3; v_gene: TRBV5-5; CDR3aa: CASSLSGGSSGNTIYF; CDR3nt: TGTGCCAGCAGCTTATCAGGCGGGAGCTCTGGAAACACCATATATTTT
len: 17; abundance: .; d_gene: TRBD2; j_gene: TRBJ2-1; v_gene: TRBV7-9; CDR3aa: CASSASGGANRLNEQFF; CDR3nt: TGTGCCAGCAGCGCTAGCGGGGGGGCGAATCGTCTCAATGAGCAGTTCTTC
len: 15; abundance: .; d_gene: TRBD2; j_gene: TRBJ2-7; v_gene: TRBV7-2; CDR3aa: CASSPGGLRTYEQYF; CDR3nt: TGTGCCAGCAGCCCGGGGGGACTAAGAACCTACGAGCAGTACTTC
len: 14; abundance: .; d_gene: TRBD1; j_gene: TRBJ2-1; v_gene: TRBV7-2; CDR3aa: CASSPPWTGILQFF; CDR3nt: TGTGCCAGCAGCCCGCCGTGGACAGGGATTCTCCAGTTCTTC
len: 18; abundance: few; d_gene: .; j_gene: TRBJ1-5; v_gene: TRBV4-2; CDR3aa: CASSQESFDSHSNQPQHF; CDR3nt: TGTGCCAGCAGCCAAGAATCGTTCGACAGTCATAGCAATCAGCCCCAGCATTTT
len: 14; abundance: .; d_gene: .; j_gene: TRBJ1-4; v_gene: TRBV5-1; CDR3aa: CASSYDSLNEKLFF; CDR3nt: TGCGCCAGCAGCTATGACAGTCTGAATGAAAAACTGTTTTTT
len: 16; abundance: .; d_gene: TRBD1; j_gene: TRBJ2-1; v_gene: TRBV3-1/TRBV3-2; CDR3aa: CASRRTGTGGRGEQFF; CDR3nt: TGTGCCAGCAGACGAACCGGGACAGGGGGCAGGGGGGAGCAGTTCTTC
len: 14; abundance: .; d_gene: .; j_gene: TRBJ1-2; v_gene: TRBV11-2; CDR3aa: CASSPGRTLEGYTF; CDR3nt: TGTGCCAGCAGCCCAGGGAGGACTCTCGAGGGCTACACCTTC
len: 16; abundance: once; d_gene: .; j_gene: TRBJ1-3; v_gene: TRBV19; CDR3aa: CASINEGVSSGNTIYF; CDR3nt: TGTGCCAGTATAAATGAAGGGGTTAGTTCTGGAAACACCATATATTTT
len: 12; abundance: .; d_gene: .; j_gene: TRBJ2-3; v_gene: TRBV9; CDR3aa: CASSPPTDTQYF; CDR3nt: TGTGCCAGCAGCCCCCCTACAGATACGCAGTATTTT
len: 15; abundance: .; d_gene: TRBD1; j_gene: TRBJ1-3; v_gene: TRBV30; CDR3aa: CAWSVSGGSGNTIYF; CDR3nt: TGTGCCTGGAGTGTGTCAGGGGGCTCTGGAAACACCATATATTTT
len: 14; abundance: .; d_gene: TRBD1; j_gene: TRBJ2-2; v_gene: TRBV6-6; CDR3aa: CASRRGQGSGELFF; CDR3nt: TGTGCCAGCAGGAGAGGACAGGGATCGGGGGAGCTGTTTTTT
len: 15; abundance: .; d_gene: TRBD1; j_gene: TRBJ1-2; v_gene: TRBV19; CDR3aa: CASSATGGGNYGYTF; CDR3nt: TGTGCCAGTAGTGCGACAGGGGGAGGTAACTATGGCTACACCTTC
len: 14; abundance: .; d_gene: TRBD1; j_gene: TRBJ1-3; v_gene: TRBV5-1; CDR3aa: CASRDSFSGNTIYF; CDR3nt: TGCGCCAGCCGGGACAGCTTCTCTGGAAACACCATATATTTT
len: 14; abundance: .; d_gene: TRBD1; j_gene: TRBJ1-1; v_gene: TRBV6-5; CDR3aa: CASSSDRADTEAFF; CDR3nt: TGTGCCAGCAGTTCCGACAGGGCTGACACTGAAGCTTTCTTT
len: 14; abundance: .; d_gene: .; j_gene: TRBJ1-1; v_gene: TRBV7-2; CDR3aa: CASSLAGINTEAFF; CDR3nt: TGTGCCAGCAGCTTAGCCGGGATTAACACTGAAGCTTTCTTT
len: 16; abundance: .; d_gene: .; j_gene: TRBJ1-3; v_gene: TRBV12-1; CDR3aa: CARSRDSSFSGNTIYF; CDR3nt: TGTGCCAGGTCCCGGGACAGCTCCTTCTCTGGAAACACCATATATTTT
len: 15; abundance: .; d_gene: TRBD1; j_gene: TRBJ1-3; v_gene: TRBV19; CDR3aa: CASTGQGKAGNTIYF; CDR3nt: TGTGCCAGTACCGGACAGGGAAAGGCTGGAAACACCATATATTTT
len: 16; abundance: .; d_gene: .; j_gene: TRBJ2-7; v_gene: TRBV14; CDR3aa: CASSQVGGTGNYEQYF; CDR3nt: TGTGCCAGCAGCCAAGTCGGCGGAACAGGGAACTACGAGCAGTACTTC
len: 14; abundance: .; d_gene: .; j_gene: TRBJ2-2; v_gene: TRBV11-2; CDR3aa: CATKSRALAGELFF; CDR3nt: TGTGCCACCAAGAGTAGAGCTCTCGCCGGGGAGCTGTTTTTT
len: 16; abundance: .; d_gene: .; j_gene: TRBJ1-5; v_gene: TRBV4-1; CDR3aa: CASSQGGAGNNQPQHF; CDR3nt: TGCGCCAGCAGCCAAGGTGGGGCAGGGAACAATCAGCCCCAGCATTTT
len: 14; abundance: .; d_gene: .; j_gene: TRBJ1-2; v_gene: TRBV28; CDR3aa: CASTLSGVNYGYTF; CDR3nt: TGTGCCAGCACCTTATCAGGGGTCAACTATGGCTACACCTTC
len: 17; abundance: .; d_gene: TRBD2; j_gene: TRBJ2-3; v_gene: TRBV4-2; CDR3aa: CASSLGIVGLAGDTQYF; CDR3nt: TGTGCCAGCAGCCTAGGTATTGTCGGACTAGCGGGGGATACGCAGTATTTT
len: 16; abundance: .; d_gene: .; j_gene: TRBJ2-7; v_gene: TRBV5-1; CDR3aa: CASSFDPTGRFYEQYF; CDR3nt: TGCGCCAGCAGCTTCGATCCCACAGGGCGGTTCTACGAGCAGTACTTC
len: 17; abundance: .; d_gene: TRBD2; j_gene: TRBJ2-5; v_gene: TRBV27; CDR3aa: CASSSIGLAGGQETQYF; CDR3nt: TGTGCCAGCAGTTCGATCGGACTAGCGGGGGGACAAGAGACCCAGTACTTC
len: 14; abundance: .; d_gene: .; j_gene: TRBJ2-3; v_gene: TRBV4-2; CDR3aa: CASSQVEAGDTQYF; CDR3nt: TGTGCCAGCAGCCAAGTGGAGGCGGGAGATACGCAGTATTTT